This T cell receptor (beta chain) is drawn from a study of blood T cell repertoires in COVID-19. A remark on this clone: At the DNA level, this CDR3 is encoded by other sequences in the same sample as well.

In the authors' methods: Estimation of nucleated cell counts was performed using reference gene primer amplification. Measured with immunoSEQ multiplex PCR; TCRdb has only the in-frame clones, and not every one. Clone size and V and J calls were adopted from that table, with D and trimming inferred from the DNA. The sample yields under 250,000 clones, 88% seen once. Germline loops: CDR1 MNHEY, CDR2 SVGAGI. The CDR3 extends over 13 amino acids. The ends lost 4 bases at V and 5 bases at J; junction bases unmatched: 4. The sequenced material came from peripheral blood. The sequence was obtained from a woman in her sixties or seventies with acute or convalescent COVID-19. The V and J genes are TRBV6-5 and TRBJ1-2; 7 nucleotides align to TRBD1. CDR3 sequence: CASSLNRGYGYTF. In DNA form, the CDR3 reads TGTGCCAGCAGTTTAAACAGGGGTTATGGCTACACCTTC.